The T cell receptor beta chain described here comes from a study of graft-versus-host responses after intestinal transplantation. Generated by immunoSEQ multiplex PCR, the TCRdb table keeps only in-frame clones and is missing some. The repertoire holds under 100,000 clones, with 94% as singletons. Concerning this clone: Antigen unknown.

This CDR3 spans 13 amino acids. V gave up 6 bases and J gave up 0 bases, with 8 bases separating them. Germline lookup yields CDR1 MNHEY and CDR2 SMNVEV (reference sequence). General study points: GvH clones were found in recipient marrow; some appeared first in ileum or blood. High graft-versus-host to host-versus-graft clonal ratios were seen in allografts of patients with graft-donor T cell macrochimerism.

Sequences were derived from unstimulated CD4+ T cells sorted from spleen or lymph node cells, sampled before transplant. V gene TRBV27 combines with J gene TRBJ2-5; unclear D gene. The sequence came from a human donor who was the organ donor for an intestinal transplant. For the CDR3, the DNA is TGTGCCAGCAGGGGAAAGGACCAAGAGACCCAGTACTTC. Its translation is CASRGKDQETQYF.